This T cell receptor beta chain was sequenced in a study of cytomegalovirus exposure and HLA in healthy donors. Notes on the study in general: Analyzed later, association rates of TCRs varied across HLA loci, with DRB1 most and HLA-C fewest.

The PCR had 60 Vbeta and 13 Jbeta primers. Only in-frame clones appear in the TCRdb table, and some are missing; sequencing was by immunoSEQ multiplex PCR. This repertoire shows over 100,000 clones, around 8.5% found once; its top ten account for under 7%. Germline CDR1 reads LNHDA; CDR2 reads SQIVND (reference sequence). The ends lost 8 bases at V and 5 bases at J; junction bases unmatched: 8. The CDR3 extends over 16 amino acids. A remark on this clone: The antigen is undetermined.

The source of this sequence is a man aged 40-50 years in good health and CMV-seronegative. The V gene is TRBV19, the J gene TRBJ2-3; 15 nucleotides align to TRBD2. The material sequenced was PBMCs. CDR3 DNA sequence: TGTGCCAGTGCAGTCGGGACTAGCGGGGGGTTAGATACGCAGTATTTT. Protein product: CASAVGTSGGLDTQYF. The full variable domain, with the rest looked up from reference TRBV19 and TRBJ2-3, is DGGITQSPKYLFRKEGQNVTLSCEQNLNHDAMYWYRQDPGQGLRLIYYSQIVNDFQKGDIAEGYSVSREKKESFPLTVTSAQKNPTAFYLCASAVGTSGGLDTQYFGPGTRLTVL.